Below are 6 T cell receptor beta chains sequenced from a single sample in a study of T cells in women clearing cervical HPV infection. Libraries were prepared by immunoSEQ multiplex PCR; TCRdb keeps only in-frame clonotypes and omits some of them. This repertoire includes fewer than 25,000 clones. Sample: blood buffy coat. The receptors derive from a woman between 18 and 70 years old with a cervical HPV16 infection that either progressed to CIN3+ or cleared (not recorded which).

Notes on this clone: The sequence runs out 3 residues before the end of the CDR3; the remainder is reconstructed from the germline J gene. V is TRBV19 and J is TRBJ2-3; 7 bases line up with TRBD2. Germline CDR1 LNHDA, CDR2 SQIVND (reference sequence). The CDR3 runs 13 residues. Losses at the gene ends were 4 bases for V and 4 bases for J; bases not matched to a gene: 2. CDR3 region: CASSKTSPDTQYF. Partial CDR3 DNA: TGTGCCAGTAGTAAGACTAGCCCAGATACG.

Remarks on this clone: The CDR3 end falls 3 residues outside the read, so it is completed with the germline J gene. J is TRBJ1-2 and V is TRBV19, with D uncertain. CDR1 is LNHDA, CDR2 SQIVND, per germline (reference sequence). CDR3 size: 12 residues. CDR3 DNA, as far as it was read: TGTGCCAGTAGTACAGCGTCCTACGAC. It encodes CASSTASYD. The entire CDR3 is CASSTASYDYTF.

Details on this clone: The missing CDR3 end, 3 residues past where the read stops, is filled in from the germline J gene. The chain has TRBV6-1 and TRBJ1-1, with 8 bases lining up with TRBD1. This CDR3 is built from 14 residues. J was trimmed by 6 bases and V by 4 bases; bases with no gene match: 7. Germline V gene sequence: CDR1 MNHNS, CDR2 SASEGT. CDR3 protein: CASSAPGGGAEAFF. The CDR3 bases that were read are TGTGCCAGCAGTGCCCCAGGGGGCGGAGCTGAA.

Remarks on this clone: From the germline J gene comes the end of the CDR3, since the read stops 3 residues before it. V gene TRBV2 combines with J gene TRBJ2-1; 10 bases match TRBD2. Germline CDR1 is SNHLY and CDR2 is FYNNEI. J lost 9 bases, V lost 5 bases, and 4 bases had no gene match. The CDR3 covers 13 residues. The CDR3 DNA, read in part, is TGTGCCAGCAGTAGCGGGGGGGCACGTGAG. Encoded protein: CASSSGGARE. The full CDR3 reads CASSSGGAREQFF.

Details on this clone: The read comes to an end 3 residues before the CDR3 does, leaving the germline J gene to fill in the end. The V and J genes are TRBV20-1 and TRBJ1-3; D uncertain. This CDR3 region has 12 residues. Germline CDR1 and CDR2: DFQATT and SNEGSKA (reference sequence). V shed 3 bases and J shed 7 bases, with 10 bases lying between them. The DNA read from the CDR3 is TGCAGTGCTAGTTTGGCAACGAACACC. It encodes CSASLATNT. The complete CDR3 reads CSASLATNTIYF.

Points on this clone: The read finishes 3 residues shy of the CDR3 end, and the germline J gene is used to complete it. The chain combines TRBV19 with TRBJ2-7, with TRBD1 matching over 11 bases. This CDR3 has 15 residues. Germline-derived CDR1 and CDR2 are LNHDA and SQIVND (reference sequence). V shed 5 bases and J 4 bases; nucleotides not matched to a gene: 7. CDR3 sequence reads: CASSPGQGAIYEQYF. Partial CDR3 DNA: TGTGCCAGTAGTCCTGGACAGGGGGCGATTTACGAG.